The 27 T cell receptor beta chains listed next were all sequenced from one sample in a study of T-cell memory formation after mild COVID-19. TCRdb fed the 5' RACE reads into MiXCR, producing one record per CDR3 protein. The profile shows over 300,000 distinct CDR3 sequences, around 20% of them singletons. Specimen: PBMCs or a T cell subset sorted from them (not recorded which). The origin of the receptors is a young man who had mild COVID-19 (a few samples of this study predate the infection). Cell type and time point are not known.

This clonotype was observed a few times. The rearrangement uses TRBV7-9 and TRBJ2-7; D not certain. V was pared by 1 base and J by 3 bases, with 10 bases between. The germline gives CDR1 SEHNR, CDR2 FQNEAQ (reference sequence). The CDR3 is 14 residues long. This CDR3 is CASSLDVRYYEQYF. The CDR3 DNA follows: TGTGCCAGCAGCTTAGATGTCCGGTACTACGAGCAGTACTTC.

This clonotype has only a few counts. The chain joins TRBV12-3 or TRBV12-4 to TRBJ1-2; 7 nucleotides match TRBD1. With 5 bases clipped from V and 3 bases from J, the junction kept 12 bases outside the gene matches. CDR3 size: 16 residues. CDR3 sequence reads: CASSLTRTGLDYGYTF. CDR3 bases: TGTGCCAGCAGTCTGACTCGGACAGGCTTGGACTATGGCTACACCTTC.

The genes are TRBV18 and TRBJ1-1; no firm D call. Looked up from germline, CDR1 is KGHSH and CDR2 is LQKENI. Trimming shortened V by 6 bases and J by 1 base, and 15 bases separated the two germline ends. There are 15 residues in the CDR3. CDR3 nucleotide sequence: TGTGCCAGCTCTCTCATTGATATTAGGAACACTGAAGCTTTCTTT. Its protein is CASSLIDIRNTEAFF.

V and J are TRBV10-3 and TRBJ1-1; D perhaps matches TRBD1 (5 bases). This CDR3 contains 13 residues. V was cut by 7 bases and J by 1 base, with 10 bases left in between. Per the germline V gene, CDR1 is ENHRY and CDR2 is SYGVKD. The DNA for the CDR3 is TGTGCCATCAATGACAGACAGAACACTGAAGCTTTCTTT. Encoded protein: CAINDRQNTEAFF.

This clonotype was found a few times. The gene calls are TRBV3-1 and TRBJ2-1, with D perhaps assigned TRBD1 or TRBD2 (5 bases each). V was pared by 3 bases and J by 8 bases, with 8 bases between. CDR3 length equals 12 residues. Germline V gene data show CDR1 as LGHDT and CDR2 as YNNKEL (reference sequence). In nucleotides, the CDR3 is TGTGCCAGCAGCCAGGGGGACGATGAGCAGTTCTTC. Its protein product is CASSQGDDEQFF.

The V and J genes are TRBV30 and TRBJ2-7; possibly TRBD1 for D (6 bases). The germline V gene has CDR1 GTSNPN and CDR2 SVGIG (reference sequence). CDR3 length: 15 amino acids. Trimming stripped 3 bases from V and 2 bases from J, with 17 bases between. DNA of the CDR3: TGTGCCTGGAGGAAGACAGGCCTTCGACCCTACGAGCAGTACTTC. Amino acid sequence: CAWRKTGLRPYEQYF.

This clonotype was seen a few times. V is TRBV28 and J is TRBJ2-3, with 10 positions matching TRBD1. J gave up 5 bases and V 5 bases, and 16 bases lay outside the gene matches. Germline values: CDR1 MDHEN, CDR2 SYDVKM. The CDR3 runs 18 residues. CDR3 bases: TGTGCCAGCAGTACTAACAACCTGGACAGGGGGGATGAAGATACGCAGTATTTT. Protein sequence: CASSTNNLDRGDEDTQYF.

This chain joins TRBV29-1 and TRBJ2-5; D is possibly TRBD2 (5 bases). This CDR3 is 13 amino acids long. Trimming removed 7 bases from V and 2 bases from J, with 14 bases in between. Germline lookup yields CDR1 SQVTM and CDR2 ANQGSEA. The CDR3 spells CSAARGNQETQYF. The CDR3 DNA reads TGCAGCGCCGCTCGAGGGAATCAAGAGACCCAGTACTTC.

The chain uses TRBV3-1 and TRBJ1-2; D unresolved. Germline V gene data show CDR1 as LGHDT and CDR2 as YNNKEL (reference sequence). V was clipped by 0 bases and J by 4 bases, with 12 bases between them. The CDR3 length is 15 residues. The CDR3: CASSQDLGAGYGYTF. The CDR3 bases are TGTGCCAGCAGCCAAGACCTCGGAGCGGGCTATGGCTACACCTTC.

This clonotype was recorded many times. The chain couples TRBV12-3 or TRBV12-4 to TRBJ1-4; D is unclear. Trimming cost V 3 bases and J 7 bases, with 12 bases left between them. This CDR3 is 14 amino acids long. The CDR3 DNA follows: TGTGCCAGCAGTTTTGTGGGGATGGCTGAAAAACTGTTTTTT. It codes for CASSFVGMAEKLFF.

This clonotype was picked up a small number of times. This chain uses TRBV20-1 with TRBJ1-2; D gene ambiguous. The length of the CDR3 is 13 residues. Per germline, CDR1 DFQATT and CDR2 SNEGSKA (reference sequence). The germline V and J ends were trimmed by 6 bases and 4 bases, with 15 bases remaining between them. Written as DNA, the CDR3 is TGCAGTGCCACGCGTGGGTTGCGCTATGGCTACACCTTC. Its protein product is CSATRGLRYGYTF.

This clonotype turned up a few times. The chain employs TRBV6-5 and TRBJ2-5, with D possibly being TRBD1 or TRBD2 (7 bases each). This CDR3 region has 14 residues. The germline gives CDR1 MNHEY, CDR2 SVGAGI. The V end was cut by 5 bases, the J end by 5 bases, with 15 bases between. The CDR3: CASSQYRGGETQYF. The CDR3 DNA follows: TGTGCCAGCAGTCAATACAGGGGAGGGGAGACCCAGTACTTC.

The table lists this clonotype with a few counts. The rearrangement links TRBV20-1 to TRBJ1-5; 10 nucleotides line up with TRBD1. V dropped 6 bases and J dropped 2; count of bases not matched to a gene: 7. CDR3 length: 15 residues. From germline, CDR1 is DFQATT and CDR2 SNEGSKA (reference sequence). The CDR3 coding sequence is TGCAGTGCACAGACGGGGACAGGGGGCAATCAGCCCCAGCATTTT. This translates into CSAQTGTGGNQPQHF.

A few counts support this clonotype. The V gene is TRBV20-1, the J gene TRBJ1-6; D gene ambiguous. V lost 3 bases and J lost 4, with 4 bases in between. CDR1 and CDR2 from the germline V gene are DFQATT and SNEGSKA (reference sequence). This CDR3 has 12 residues. In DNA, the CDR3 is TGCAGTGCTAGGGTTTATAATTCACCCCTCCACTTT. Protein sequence: CSARVYNSPLHF.

There are many counts of this clonotype. The chain links TRBV12-3 or TRBV12-4 to TRBJ2-1, with TRBD2 matching over 10 bases. The CDR3 contains 15 residues. The V and J ends lost 7 bases and 8 bases, in that order; junction bases with no gene match: 11. The CDR3 loop is CASTPQRGGQDEQFF. CDR3 DNA: TGTGCCAGCACGCCACAGCGGGGGGGCCAAGATGAGCAGTTCTTC.

This clonotype appeared once. V and J are TRBV10-3 and TRBJ2-1; the D gene is possibly TRBD2 (6 bases). Per the germline V gene, CDR1 is ENHRY and CDR2 is SYGVKD. V lost 6 bases to trimming and J lost 7 bases, with 10 bases between them. The CDR3 totals 12 residues. For the CDR3, the DNA is TGTGCCATCAGCGAGGCGGGGAATGAGCAGTTCTTC. Translating gives CAISEAGNEQFF.

This clonotype was picked up a small number of times. The chain joins TRBV20-1 to TRBJ1-1, with D hard to call. V was trimmed by 0 bases and J by 0 bases, leaving 8 bases between them. This CDR3 has 14 residues. Germline lookup yields CDR1 DFQATT and CDR2 SNEGSKA (reference sequence). The CDR3 DNA reads as TGCAGTGCTAGAGATCCGGGGATGAACACTGAAGCTTTCTTT. Translation: CSARDPGMNTEAFF.

The chain couples TRBV6-2 or TRBV6-3 to TRBJ2-2; the match to TRBD1 covers 7 bases. Unmatched junction bases numbered 10, after V lost 7 bases and J lost 5 bases. The CDR3 is 15 residues long. Germline assignment: CDR1 MNHEY and CDR2 SVGEGT. The CDR3 loop reads CASIATGSGTGELFF. DNA for the CDR3: TGTGCCAGCATCGCGACAGGGTCAGGAACCGGGGAGCTGTTTTTT.

The sample holds a few counts of this clonotype. The genes are TRBV15 and TRBJ2-1, with D perhaps assigned TRBD1 or TRBD2 (5 bases each). V lost 3 bases and J 9 bases, leaving 12 bases between the germline ends. Germline V gives CDR1 LNHNV, CDR2 YYDKDF (reference sequence). This CDR3 has 13 amino acids. DNA for the CDR3: TGTGCCACCAGCAGGACCGGGGCGGCTGAGCAGTTCTTC. This encodes CATSRTGAAEQFF.

This clonotype was seen more than once but under ten times. The chain is built from TRBV6-2 or TRBV6-3 and TRBJ2-7, with D unresolved. Germline CDR1 and CDR2: MNHEY and SVGEGT. Trimming cost V 4 bases and J 0 bases, with 16 bases left between them. The CDR3 is made up of 16 amino acids. The chain's CDR3 is CASSSVRSSSSYEQYV. CDR3 sequence (DNA): TGTGCCAGCAGTTCCGTCAGGTCTTCGAGCTCCTACGAGCAGTACGTC.

V gene TRBV4-1 combines with J gene TRBJ2-3; TRBD2 might be the D (6 bases). V was cut by 9 bases and J by 7 bases, with 23 bases left in between. The CDR3 is 15 amino acids. Per the germline V gene, CDR1 is MGHRA and CDR2 is YSYEKL. CDR3 in amino acids: CASGGPRKGRNTQYF. In DNA, the CDR3 is TGCGCCAGTGGAGGGCCTCGGAAGGGAAGGAATACGCAGTATTTT.

This clonotype was detected a few times. The chain joins TRBV5-8 to TRBJ2-1; 8 bases are shared with TRBD1. This CDR3 spans 14 amino acids. The germline V gene encodes CDR1 SGHTS and CDR2 YDEGEE. With 4 bases clipped from V and 8 bases from J, the junction kept 8 bases outside the gene matches. The chain's CDR3 is CASSRTGHVDEQFF. The CDR3 coding sequence is TGTGCCAGCAGCCGGACAGGGCATGTGGATGAGCAGTTCTTC.

This clonotype was detected a few times. The J gene is TRBJ2-5, the V gene TRBV7-3; D uncertain. CDR1 is SGHTA, CDR2 FQGTGA, per germline. CDR3 size: 13 residues. The V end lost 0 bases, the J end lost 5 bases, and 7 bases lay between the germline ends. CDR3 bases: TGTGCCAGCAGCTTAACCCGATATGAGACCCAGTACTTC. Encoded protein: CASSLTRYETQYF.

The chain uses TRBV19 and TRBJ2-7; D is possibly TRBD1 or TRBD2 (6 bases each). The CDR3 is 15 amino acids. Trimming took off 5 bases at V and 0 bases at J, with 14 bases between the two ends. Germline V CDR1 and CDR2: LNHDA, SQIVND (reference sequence). The CDR3 region has the DNA TGTGCCAGTAGTCCAAGGAGGGGGGTCTCCTACGAGCAGTACTTC. It translates to CASSPRRGVSYEQYF.

In this sample, this clonotype turned up a few times. This rearrangement joins TRBV4-1 to TRBJ2-1; 9 bases line up with TRBD2. CDR1 is MGHRA and CDR2 is YSYEKL in the germline V gene. The CDR3 covers 15 residues. The ends lost 5 bases at V and 4 bases at J; junction bases unmatched: 6. The CDR3 coding sequence is TGCGCCAGCAGCGCACTAGCGGGCCAATACAATGAGCAGTTCTTC. Translated, it gives CASSALAGQYNEQFF.

This clonotype has more than one count but fewer than ten. V is TRBV6-1 and J is TRBJ1-5; D not resolved. The germline V and J ends were trimmed by 6 bases and 3 bases, with 12 bases remaining between them. Germline V gene data show CDR1 as MNHNS and CDR2 as SASEGT. There are 14 residues in the CDR3. CDR3 sequence: CASSLRTANQPQHF. The CDR3 region has the DNA TGTGCCAGCAGCCTCCGAACGGCCAATCAGCCCCAGCATTTT.

In its sample, this clonotype was seen a few times. The chain has TRBV6-6 and TRBJ1-3; D is unclear. V lost 0 bases to trimming and J lost 2 bases, with 11 bases between them. The CDR3 has 16 amino acids. Germline CDR1 and CDR2: MNHNY and SVGAGI (reference sequence). The CDR3 sequence is CASSYSHGDPGNTIYF. The CDR3 DNA sequence: TGTGCCAGCAGTTACTCGCACGGTGACCCTGGAAACACCATATATTTT.